The present entry profiles one TCR beta chain with its context. V was clipped by 6 bases and J by 6 bases, with 20 bases between them. Germline V gene lookup returns CDR1 MNHEY and CDR2 SVGAGI. The CDR3 loop spans 15 amino acids. These data are taken from a study of blood T cell repertoires in COVID-19. Study-wide background: Sites in the United States, Italy and Spain provided acute and convalescent COVID-19 samples. From T cells, B-cell-depleted T cells, or PBMCs came the material, which was cDNA or gDNA.

Original processing methods: Researchers report that nucleated cell counts were estimated from reference gene primer amplification. This table comes from immunoSEQ multiplex PCR, and its TCRdb copy is limited to in-frame clones, with some not included. V and J calls and clone size come straight from that table; D and trimming were deduced from the DNA. The sample records over 15,000 clones, roughly 89% being singletons. The chain recombines TRBV6-5 with TRBJ1-1; no firm D call. The source is a human donor in a cohort sampled during active COVID-19. The sample taken for sequencing was peripheral blood. CDR3 nucleotide sequence: TGTGCCAGCAGCTTACGGTATCGGGGTGTCGCTGAAGCTTTCTTT. Protein: CASSLRYRGVAEAFF.